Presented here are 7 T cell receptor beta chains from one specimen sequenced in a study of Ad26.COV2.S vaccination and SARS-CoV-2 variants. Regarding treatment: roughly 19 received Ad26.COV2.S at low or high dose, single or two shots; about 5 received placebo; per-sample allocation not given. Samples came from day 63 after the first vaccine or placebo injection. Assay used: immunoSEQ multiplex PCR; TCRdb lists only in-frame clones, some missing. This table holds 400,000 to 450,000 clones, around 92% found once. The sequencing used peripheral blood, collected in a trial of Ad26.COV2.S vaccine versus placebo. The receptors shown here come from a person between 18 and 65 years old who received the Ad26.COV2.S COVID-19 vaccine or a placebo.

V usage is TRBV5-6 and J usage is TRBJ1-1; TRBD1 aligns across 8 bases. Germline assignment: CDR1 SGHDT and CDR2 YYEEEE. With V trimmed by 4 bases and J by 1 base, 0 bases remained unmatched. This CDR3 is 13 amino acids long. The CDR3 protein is CASSTGGNTEAFF. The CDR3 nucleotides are TGTGCCAGCAGCACAGGGGGGAACACTGAAGCTTTCTTT.

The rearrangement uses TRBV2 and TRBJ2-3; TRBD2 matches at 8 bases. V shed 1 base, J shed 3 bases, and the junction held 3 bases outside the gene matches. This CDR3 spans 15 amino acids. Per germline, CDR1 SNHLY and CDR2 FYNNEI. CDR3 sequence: CASSEVSGATDTQYF. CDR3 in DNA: TGTGCCAGCAGTGAAGTTAGCGGGGCAACAGATACGCAGTATTTT.

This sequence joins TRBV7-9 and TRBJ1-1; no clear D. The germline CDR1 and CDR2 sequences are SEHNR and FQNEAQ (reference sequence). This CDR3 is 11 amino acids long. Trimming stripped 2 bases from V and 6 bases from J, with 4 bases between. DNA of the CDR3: TGTGCCAGCAGCTTAAATCCTGAAGCTTTCTTT. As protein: CASSLNPEAFF.

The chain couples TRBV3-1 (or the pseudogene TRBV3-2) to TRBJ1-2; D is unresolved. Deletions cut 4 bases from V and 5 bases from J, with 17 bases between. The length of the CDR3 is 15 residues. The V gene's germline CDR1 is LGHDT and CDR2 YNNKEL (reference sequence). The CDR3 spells CASSPDAGIGYGYTF. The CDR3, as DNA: TGTGCCAGCAGCCCGGATGCCGGGATTGGGTATGGCTACACCTTC.

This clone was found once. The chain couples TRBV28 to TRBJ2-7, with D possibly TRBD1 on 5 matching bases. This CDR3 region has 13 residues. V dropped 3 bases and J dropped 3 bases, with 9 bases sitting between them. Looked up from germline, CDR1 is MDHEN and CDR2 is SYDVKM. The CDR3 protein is CASSFGQGYEQYF. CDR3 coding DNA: TGTGCCAGCAGTTTTGGGCAGGGCTACGAGCAGTACTTC.

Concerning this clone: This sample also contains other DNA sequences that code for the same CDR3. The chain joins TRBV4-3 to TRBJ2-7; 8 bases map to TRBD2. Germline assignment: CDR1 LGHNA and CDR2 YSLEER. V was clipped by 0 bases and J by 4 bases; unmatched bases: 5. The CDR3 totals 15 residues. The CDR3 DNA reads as TGCGCCAGCAGCCAAGATCAGCGGGGGTCGTACGAGCAGTACTTC. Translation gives CASSQDQRGSYEQYF.

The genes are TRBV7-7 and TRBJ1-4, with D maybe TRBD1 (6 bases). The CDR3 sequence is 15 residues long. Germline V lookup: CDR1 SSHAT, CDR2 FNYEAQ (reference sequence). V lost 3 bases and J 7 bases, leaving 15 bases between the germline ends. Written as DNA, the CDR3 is TGTGCCAGCAGCTTGGGGCGGGGGCAGGGTGAAAAACTGTTTTTT. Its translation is CASSLGRGQGEKLFF.